A selection of T cell receptor beta chains follows, all from one sample in a study of blood T cell repertoires in COVID-19. Using immunoSEQ multiplex PCR, the repertoire was profiled, and TCRdb retains in-frame clones only, with some absent. Of over 90,000 clones in the sample, 84% are singletons; the top ten hold over 9.5%. The source material was peripheral blood. The receptors shown here come from a man aged 35-49 years with active or convalescent COVID-19. Each CDR3 is given with its conserved first and last residue. The D gene is left open where the match is weak. Expanded clones get a size class; other rows say once, few or many, or leave the size out.

J: TRBJ2-7
size: NA
D: NA
V: TRBV5-5
CDR3: CASSLVGQRTRSYEQYF

J: TRBJ2-1
size: NA
D: TRBD2
V: TRBV11-3
CDR3: CASSLAGLAAEQFF

J: TRBJ1-1
size: NA
D: TRBD1
V: TRBV19
CDR3: CASSRRDRENEAFF

J: TRBJ2-3
size: NA
D: NA
V: TRBV7-9
CDR3: CASSRLGGYREAKDTQYF

J: TRBJ1-1
size: few
D: TRBD1
V: TRBV6-1
CDR3: CASSETPDRGLYAFF

J: TRBJ2-2
size: NA
D: NA
V: TRBV9
CDR3: CASSPRTDPGELFF

J: TRBJ2-7
size: NA
D: NA
V: TRBV29-1
CDR3: CSVVIREYEQYF

J: TRBJ1-2
size: NA
D: NA
V: TRBV7-2
CDR3: CASSPVKPYGYTF

J: TRBJ2-3
size: NA
D: NA
V: TRBV10-3
CDR3: CAISLGAAQADTQYF

J: TRBJ1-2
size: NA
D: NA
V: TRBV3-1/TRBV3-2
CDR3: CASSQGARDGYTF

J: TRBJ2-7
size: once
D: NA
V: TRBV5-1
CDR3: CASSQTPATVSYEQYF

J: TRBJ1-1
size: NA
D: TRBD1
V: TRBV19
CDR3: CASSKDREGEAFF

J: TRBJ2-7
size: NA
D: TRBD1
V: TRBV5-4
CDR3: CASSEGQPSGEQYF

J: TRBJ2-3
size: NA
D: NA
V: TRBV27
CDR3: CASSFTPQLGSGTQYF

J: TRBJ2-7
size: NA
D: NA
V: TRBV5-1
CDR3: CASSLTVQTYEQYF

J: TRBJ2-4
size: NA
D: TRBD1
V: TRBV14
CDR3: CASSTSSGTGRNIQYF